This T cell receptor beta chain is from a study of cytomegalovirus exposure and HLA in healthy donors. PCR used 60 Vbeta primers and 13 Jbeta primers. Some clones are missing from TCRdb's copy, which holds only in-frame ones; the method was immunoSEQ multiplex PCR. In the table there are about 110,000 clones, around three quarters of which are singletons. Study-wide points: Most TCR sequences were uncommon, yet certain public TCRs appeared in many donors. For most TCR beta V segments, an earlier analysis put the productive rate at about 90% or about 30% of the time.

Worth noting for this clone: The antigen remains unidentified.

The V gene's germline CDR1 is MNHEY and CDR2 SVGAGI. Trimming removed 8 bases at V and 0 bases at J, with 11 bases between. CDR3 length: 14 amino acids. The rearrangement uses TRBV6-5 and TRBJ1-5; possible D gene TRBD1, 6 bases. The clonotype originates from a boy younger than 18 in good health and CMV-seronegative. Sequencing input: PBMCs. The CDR3 DNA is TGTGCCAGCGGCAGGGGTTATAGCAATCAGCCCCAGCATTTT. Translated: CASGRGYSNQPQHF.